This entry features one T cell receptor beta chain sequence. This sample is part of a study of shared clonotypes between healthy human individuals. As originally analysed: Filtering differed because ImmunoSEQ produced junction-only sequences that carried no quality scores. Assay used: immunoSEQ multiplex PCR; TCRdb lists only in-frame clones, some missing. V, J and clone size are those of that table, while D and trimming were read from the DNA. The sample holds roughly 720,000 clones, around 90% seen once. This CDR3 is built from 13 residues. V shed 9 bases and J 1 base; nucleotides not matched to a gene: 5. Germline V gene data show CDR1 as LGHNA and CDR2 as YNFKEQ.

The chain uses TRBV4-2 and TRBJ2-7; 8 bases agree with TRBD2. Sequenced: memory CD8+ T cells from PBMCs. Documented subset: CD45RO+ cells pooled with CCR7-negative TemRA cells. This sequence was found in a man younger than 35 in good health. Some clones in this sample may be carry-over from other donors' samples. The CDR3, as DNA: TGTGCCAGTAGCAGCGGGAGATCCTACGAGCAGTACTTC. As protein: CASSSGRSYEQYF.